This passage covers 31 T cell receptor beta chains from one sample sequenced in a study of blood T cell repertoires in COVID-19 (dated by TCRdb to 2018 to 2021). Receptor amplification or capture employed the immunoSEQ multiplex PCR assay. The immuneACCESS repertoire file appears here via TCRdb, limited to in-frame rearrangements. These files lack a portion of the clones; in checked studies, under half of the deficit traces to unresolved V genes, and the cause of the others is not known. The sample profile shows over 200,000 clones; about 86% of them were found once. Around 4.4% of the sample lies in the top ten. Sequencing was done on a sample of peripheral blood. These receptors were collected from a man in his forties or fifties with active or convalescent COVID-19.

This chain uses TRBV9 with TRBJ1-1, with 7 nucleotides matching TRBD1. Germline V gene lookup returns CDR1 SGDLS and CDR2 YYNGEE. This CDR3 has 15 amino acids. After removal of 4 bases from V and 5 bases from J, the junction contained 11 bases not matched to a gene. This CDR3 reads CASSTPPAGGTEAFF. The CDR3 coding sequence is TGTGCCAGCAGCACCCCTCCCGCAGGGGGGACTGAAGCTTTCTTT.

This chain joins TRBV7-9 and TRBJ1-1; TRBD1 aligns across 9 bases. This CDR3 has 16 residues. The junction had 11 bases not matched to a gene; V was cut back by 6 bases and J by 3 bases. Germline values: CDR1 SEHNR, CDR2 FQNEAQ (reference sequence). The CDR3 DNA is TGTGCCAGCAGACCAAGGACAGGGGAGGACGACACTGAAGCTTTCTTT. It encodes CASRPRTGEDDTEAFF. The variable domain in full, completed from reference TRBV7-9 and TRBJ1-1, reads DTGVSQNPRHKITKRGQNVTFRCDPISEHNRLYWYRQTLGQGPEFLTYFQNEAQLEKSRLLSDRFSAERPKGSFSTLEIQRTEQGDSAMYLCASRPRTGEDDTEAFFGQGTRLTVV.

This clone occurred a few times. V usage is TRBV5-1 and J usage is TRBJ2-7, with 8 positions matching TRBD1. Germline lookup yields CDR1 SGHRS and CDR2 YFSETQ. V lost 3 bases to trimming and J lost 6 bases; unmatched junction nucleotides: 8. The CDR3 runs 14 residues. Written as DNA, the CDR3 is TGCGCCAGCAGCTCTACAGGGGGTAACTCCGAGCAGTACTTC. It codes for CASSSTGGNSEQYF.

The chain combines TRBV21-1 with TRBJ1-1; the D call of TRBD1 is as the table states it, not checked on the DNA. TRBV21-1 is termed a pseudogene. The CDR3 is 15 residues long. The CDR3 here is CASSPRDRQNTEAFF. CDR3 DNA sequence: TGTGCCAGCAGCCCTCGGGACAGACAGAACACTGAAGCTTTCTTT.

This clone was observed once. The rearrangement links TRBV6-2 or TRBV6-3 to TRBJ2-7, with 7 bases lining up with TRBD2. Germline V gene sequence: CDR1 MNHEY, CDR2 SVGEGT. The CDR3 totals 15 residues. J was trimmed by 3 bases and V by 2 bases; bases with no gene match: 7. In nucleotides, the CDR3 is TGTGCCAGCAGTTACGACGGGCGGGAGCTCTACGAGCAGTACTTC. Translation gives CASSYDGRELYEQYF.

The chain links TRBV5-6 to TRBJ2-7; TRBD1 aligns across 8 bases. J was trimmed by 6 bases and V by 2 bases; bases with no gene match: 7. The germline gives CDR1 SGHDT, CDR2 YYEEEE. The CDR3 consists of 14 residues. DNA for the CDR3: TGTGCCAGCAGCTTTCTGGACAGGGCTGCCGAGCAGTACTTC. Translation gives CASSFLDRAAEQYF.

The rearrangement uses TRBV7-2 and TRBJ2-3, with TRBD2 as a possible D gene (6 bases). The germline V and J ends were trimmed by 1 base and 0 bases, with 8 bases remaining between them. The CDR3 loop spans 15 amino acids. Germline CDR1 reads SGHTA; CDR2 reads FQGNSA. Here the CDR3 DNA reads TGTGCCAGCAGCTTAGTGCGGGGCAGCACAGATACGCAGTATTTT. Its protein is CASSLVRGSTDTQYF.

This sequence joins TRBV10-2 and TRBJ2-3; 10 nucleotides line up with TRBD2. Germline CDR1 WSHSY, CDR2 SAAADI. The length of the CDR3 is 19 residues. The junction had 12 bases not matched to a gene; V was cut back by 0 bases and J by 3 bases. The chain's CDR3 is CASSESRRLAGVKTDTQYF. CDR3 sequence (DNA): TGCGCCAGCAGTGAGTCTCGGAGGCTAGCGGGGGTGAAGACAGATACGCAGTATTTT.

The genes are TRBV2 and TRBJ1-6; D not certain. V was clipped by 3 bases and J by 3 bases, with 9 bases between them. The length of the CDR3 is 15 residues. The germline V gene encodes CDR1 SNHLY and CDR2 FYNNEI. CDR3 protein: CASSDVQLYNSPLHF. The CDR3 DNA follows: TGTGCCAGCAGTGACGTACAGCTCTATAATTCACCCCTCCACTTT.

The chain has TRBV30 and TRBJ2-1; 9 bases fit TRBD2. J was trimmed by 1 base and V by 4 bases; bases with no gene match: 5. Germline CDR1 GTSNPN, CDR2 SVGIG (reference sequence). CDR3 length equals 15 residues. DNA of the CDR3: TGTGCCTGGATAGGCGGGGGGGGATCCTACAATGAGCAGTTCTTC. As protein: CAWIGGGGSYNEQFF.

The chain couples TRBV7-2 to TRBJ1-6; D call uncertain. V lost 0 bases and J lost 7, with 13 bases in between. CDR3 length: 16 amino acids. The germline V gene has CDR1 SGHTA and CDR2 FQGNSA. The CDR3, as DNA: TGTGCCAGCAGCTTAGCGGAAGGCAGGTACAATTCACCCCTCCACTTT. Its translation: CASSLAEGRYNSPLHF.

This sequence joins TRBV28 and TRBJ2-1; the D is unclear. The CDR3 is 14 amino acids. V shed 7 bases and J shed 4 bases, with 14 bases lying between them. Germline V gene lookup returns CDR1 MDHEN and CDR2 SYDVKM. CDR3 DNA: TGTGCCAGCATCGCAGACTTAACATACAATGAGCAGTTCTTC. Residues: CASIADLTYNEQFF.

This chain joins TRBV7-8 and TRBJ2-2; 7 bases line up with TRBD2. The CDR3 has 16 amino acids. Per the germline V gene, CDR1 is SGHVS and CDR2 is FQNEAQ. V lost 5 bases and J lost 0; bases outside the gene matches: 6. The CDR3 nucleotides are TGTGCCAGCAGCCAAGGTGGGGGGGCGAACACCGGGGAGCTGTTTTTT. It is translated as CASSQGGGANTGELFF.

The chain recombines TRBV9 with TRBJ1-2, with D tentatively TRBD1 (6 bases). Germline values: CDR1 SGDLS, CDR2 YYNGEE. Trimming took off 4 bases at V and 2 bases at J, with 18 bases between the two ends. The CDR3 length is 16 residues. CDR3 coding DNA: TGTGCCAGCAGCCCTACACTACAGGGCAGGAACTATGGCTACACCTTC. Amino acid sequence: CASSPTLQGRNYGYTF.

The chain uses TRBV5-8 and TRBJ2-3, with TRBD1 matching over 9 bases. The trim removed 6 bases at V and 8 bases at J, leaving 16 bases unmatched. CDR3 length equals 16 residues. The germline CDR1 and CDR2 sequences are SGHTS and YDEGEE. The CDR3 protein is CASKERYRGPKSTQYF. As DNA, the CDR3 is TGTGCCAGCAAGGAGCGGTACAGGGGGCCCAAGAGTACGCAGTATTTT.

CDR3 DNA sequence: TGTGCCATCAGTGAGAGAAGAGGAGACACTGAAGCTTTCTTT. Protein sequence: CAISERRGDTEAFF. The chain carries TRBV10-3 and TRBJ1-1; D not resolved. V was pared by 2 bases and J by 3 bases, with 10 bases between. Germline V gene sequence: CDR1 ENHRY, CDR2 SYGVKD. This CDR3 comprises 14 residues.

This clone was counted a single time. Within the sample, other DNA sequences also encode this same CDR3. The chain employs TRBV19 and TRBJ2-7; weak D call: TRBD1 (6 bases). CDR1 and CDR2 (germline): LNHDA, SQIVND (reference sequence). V was trimmed by 4 bases and J by 1 base, leaving 11 bases between them. The CDR3 contains 14 residues. The CDR3 DNA is TGTGCCAGTAGTACACAGGGCTCGTCCTACGAGCAGTACTTC. Amino acids: CASSTQGSSYEQYF.

The V call is TRBV3-1 (or the pseudogene TRBV3-2), the J call TRBJ1-1, with 8 nucleotides matching TRBD1. The CDR3 is made up of 13 amino acids. V was clipped by 6 bases and J by 8 bases; unmatched bases: 8. Germline V lookup: CDR1 LGHDT, CDR2 YNNKEL (reference sequence). The CDR3 spells CASSHWRQGEAFF. The DNA for the CDR3 is TGTGCCAGCAGTCACTGGCGACAGGGGGAAGCTTTCTTT.

Only a few counts were recorded for this clone. The rearrangement uses TRBV23-1 and TRBJ2-3, with 8 bases that match TRBD2. TRBV23-1 is treated as an ORF (open reading frame) with a function not yet certain. V trimming: 8 bases; J trimming: 6 bases; junction bases outside the gene matches: 13. The CDR3 runs 15 residues. CDR3 protein: CASGPLADSGDTQYF. The CDR3 nucleotides read TGCGCCAGCGGCCCACTAGCGGATAGTGGTGATACGCAGTATTTT.

The rearrangement uses TRBV7-7 and TRBJ2-1, with a tentative D call TRBD1 (6 bases). V gave up 3 bases and J gave up 7 bases, with 16 bases separating them. In germline, CDR1 is SSHAT, CDR2 FNYEAQ (reference sequence). CDR3 length: 15 residues. In DNA form, the CDR3 reads TGTGCCAGCAGCTTTGGGTTGGGGGCAGGGAATGAGCAGTTCTTC. Its protein is CASSFGLGAGNEQFF.

Here the CDR3 DNA reads TGTGCCAGTAGCCAACTAGCGGGGGTGTTCAATGAGCAGTTCTTC. Its protein is CASSQLAGVFNEQFF. The V and J genes are TRBV19 and TRBJ2-1; TRBD2 matches 11 bases. CDR1 LNHDA and CDR2 SQIVND come from the germline V gene (reference sequence). Trimming cost V 6 bases and J 6 bases; bases outside gene matches: 7. This CDR3 comprises 15 residues.

The chain has TRBV23-1 and TRBJ1-2; a weak D match, TRBD1 (5 bases). TRBV23-1 is identified as an open reading frame with a role that is uncertain. V shed 3 bases and J shed 1 base, with 9 bases lying between them. The CDR3 extends over 14 amino acids. CDR3 in DNA: TGCGCCAGCAGTCAGGGGCAGATTAACTATGGCTACACCTTC. Protein: CASSQGQINYGYTF.

The V call is TRBV10-1, the J call TRBJ1-6; 11 bases agree with TRBD1. V shed 5 bases, J shed 5 bases, and the junction held 11 bases outside the gene matches. The CDR3 loop spans 18 amino acids. Germline V gives CDR1 WNHNN, CDR2 SYGVQD (reference sequence). The DNA for the CDR3 is TGCGCCAGCAGTTGGGACAGGGGGAAGGTTCTGGATAATTCACCCCTCCACTTT. Translation: CASSWDRGKVLDNSPLHF.

The J gene is TRBJ2-5, the V gene TRBV5-1; 11 positions match TRBD1. This CDR3 spans 15 amino acids. The V gene end was trimmed by 4 bases and the J gene end by 5 bases; junction bases not matched to a gene: 7. The germline V gene encodes CDR1 SGHRS and CDR2 YFSETQ. In DNA, the CDR3 is TGCGCCAGCAGCCGGGGGACAGGGGGTCCGGAGACCCAGTACTTC. It encodes CASSRGTGGPETQYF.

This chain connects TRBV7-3 to TRBJ2-6; the D gene is possibly TRBD2 (5 bases). Germline CDR1 reads SGHTA; CDR2 reads FQGTGA. V was trimmed by 5 bases and J by 2 bases, leaving 10 bases between them. The CDR3 runs 15 residues. CDR3 in DNA: TGTGCCAGCAGCCCTAGCCGGGCTGGGGCCAACGTCCTGACTTTC. Amino acids: CASSPSRAGANVLTF.

The chain uses TRBV7-6 and TRBJ2-3; TRBD1 aligns across 7 bases. The CDR3 is 13 amino acids. The junction had 9 bases not matched to a gene; V was cut back by 8 bases and J by 7 bases. In germline, CDR1 is SGHVS, CDR2 FNYEAQ. The DNA of the CDR3 is TGTGCCAGCTCCCGAAGGGGGCCGAATACGCAGTATTTT. This sequence encodes CASSRRGPNTQYF.

The chain links TRBV18 to TRBJ1-1, with D possibly matching TRBD1 (6 bases). The germline V gene has CDR1 KGHSH and CDR2 LQKENI. V gave up 6 bases and J gave up 1 base, with 15 bases separating them. The CDR3 consists of 15 residues. The CDR3 spells CASSQAGAGNTEAFF. The DNA of the CDR3 is TGTGCCAGCTCCCAAGCAGGGGCGGGGAACACTGAAGCTTTCTTT. Full variable domain (outside the CDR3, taken from reference TRBV18 and TRBJ1-1): NAGVMQNPRHLVRRRGQEARLRCSPMKGHSHVYWYRQLPEEGLKFMVYLQKENIIDESGMPKERFSAEFPKEGPSILRIQQVVRGDSAAYFCASSQAGAGNTEAFFGQGTRLTVV.

This chain uses TRBV19 with TRBJ2-7; TRBD1 is a possible D gene (5 bases). Trimming stripped 6 bases from V and 0 bases from J, with 12 bases between. Germline CDR1 reads LNHDA; CDR2 reads SQIVND (reference sequence). The CDR3 contains 14 residues. The CDR3 loop reads CASSEQVSSYEQYF. The CDR3 nucleotides read TGTGCCAGTAGCGAACAGGTGAGCTCCTACGAGCAGTACTTC.

The CDR3 sequence: CASSKLSETGGDNQPQHF. The CDR3 nucleotides read TGTGCCAGCAGCAAACTATCGGAGACCGGGGGGGATAATCAGCCCCAGCATTTT. The chain uses TRBV21-1 and TRBJ1-5. TRBV21-1 has pseudogene status. This CDR3 is built from 18 residues.

The J gene is TRBJ2-7, the V gene TRBV4-1, with 9 bases matching TRBD2. This CDR3 is built from 14 residues. The germline V gene encodes CDR1 MGHRA and CDR2 YSYEKL. The J segment lost 5 bases and the V segment lost 6 bases, leaving 8 bases of the junction unmatched. The CDR3 DNA is TGCGCCAGCAGTCTAAAGCGGGGGGTTGACGAGCAGTACTTC. This translates into CASSLKRGVDEQYF.

This clone was counted once. The V call is TRBV7-2, the J call TRBJ2-3; 8 nucleotides line up with TRBD2. Per the germline V gene, CDR1 is SGHTA and CDR2 is FQGNSA. The CDR3 is made up of 16 amino acids. J gave up 2 bases and V 5 bases, and 9 bases lay outside the gene matches. Written as DNA, the CDR3 is TGTGCCAGCAGCCCCCCTGGCGGGGGGTACACAGATACGCAGTATTTT. It encodes CASSPPGGGYTDTQYF.